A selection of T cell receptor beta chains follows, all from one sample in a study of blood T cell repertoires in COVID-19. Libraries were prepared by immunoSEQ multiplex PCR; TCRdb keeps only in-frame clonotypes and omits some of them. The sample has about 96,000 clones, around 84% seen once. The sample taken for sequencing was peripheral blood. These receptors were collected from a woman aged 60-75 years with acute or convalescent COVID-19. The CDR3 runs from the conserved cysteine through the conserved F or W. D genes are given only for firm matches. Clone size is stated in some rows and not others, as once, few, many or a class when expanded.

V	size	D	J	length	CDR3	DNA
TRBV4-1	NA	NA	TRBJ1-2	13	CASSPDGEYGYTF	TGCGCCAGCAGTCCAGACGGGGAATATGGCTACACCTTC
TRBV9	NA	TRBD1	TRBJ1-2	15	CASSSRTGTGQGYTF	TGTGCCAGCAGCTCGAGGACCGGGACAGGGCAGGGCTACACCTTC
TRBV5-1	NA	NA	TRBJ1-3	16	CASSLEGPISGNTIYF	TGCGCCAGCAGCTTGGAGGGGCCCATCTCTGGAAACACCATATATTTT
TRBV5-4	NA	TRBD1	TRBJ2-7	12	CASSGQGGEQYF	TGTGCCAGCAGCGGACAGGGGGGAGAGCAGTACTTC
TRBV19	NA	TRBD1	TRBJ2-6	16	CASTQQGVAGANVLTF	TGTGCCAGTACCCAACAGGGGGTGGCTGGGGCCAACGTCCTGACTTTC
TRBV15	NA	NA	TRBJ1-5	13	CATSRQSNQPQHF	TGTGCCACCAGCAGACAGTCCAATCAGCCCCAGCATTTT
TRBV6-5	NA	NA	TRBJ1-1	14	CASRQGRANTEAFF	TGTGCCAGCAGACAGGGACGGGCGAACACTGAAGCTTTCTTT
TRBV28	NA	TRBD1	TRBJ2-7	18	CASSPRTGKRASSYEQYF	TGTGCCAGCAGTCCTAGGACAGGGAAGAGGGCCAGCTCCTACGAGCAGTACTTC
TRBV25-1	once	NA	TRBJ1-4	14	CASSDFWGGEKLFF	TGTGCCAGCAGTGATTTCTGGGGCGGTGAAAAACTGTTTTTT
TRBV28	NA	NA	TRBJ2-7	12	CASRGNSYEQYF	TGTGCCAGCCGGGGGAACTCCTACGAGCAGTACTTC
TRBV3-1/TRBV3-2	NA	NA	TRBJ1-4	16	CASSQVLRGGNEKLFF	TGTGCCAGCAGCCAAGTTCTTCGAGGGGGTAATGAAAAACTGTTTTTT
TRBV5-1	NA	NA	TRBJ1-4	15	CASSLGQVMNEKLFF	TGCGCCAGCAGCTTGGGCCAGGTGATGAATGAAAAACTGTTTTTT
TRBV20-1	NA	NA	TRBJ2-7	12	CSASKPDYEQYF	TGCAGTGCTAGTAAGCCCGACTACGAGCAGTACTTC
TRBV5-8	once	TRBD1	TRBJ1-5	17	CASPIGQGQFGNQPQHF	TGTGCCAGCCCCATCGGACAGGGGCAGTTCGGCAATCAGCCCCAGCATTTT
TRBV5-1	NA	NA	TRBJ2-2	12	CASSLARGELFF	TGCGCCAGCAGCCTGGCTCGCGGGGAGCTGTTTTTT
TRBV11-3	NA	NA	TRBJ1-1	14	CASSFHRANTEAFF	TGTGCCAGCAGCTTCCACAGGGCCAACACTGAAGCTTTCTTT
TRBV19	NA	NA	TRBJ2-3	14	CASSIRVGTDTQYF	TGTGCCAGTAGTATCAGGGTGGGCACAGATACGCAGTATTTT
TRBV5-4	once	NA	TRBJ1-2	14	CASSLVPPGYGYTF	TGTGCCAGCAGCTTGGTGCCTCCAGGCTATGGCTACACCTTC
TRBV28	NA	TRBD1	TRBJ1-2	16	CASSLKRDREDYGYTF	TGTGCCAGCAGTTTAAAAAGGGACAGGGAAGACTATGGCTACACCTTC
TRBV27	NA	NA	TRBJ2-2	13	CASSTGYPGELFF	TGTGCCAGCAGTACAGGGTATCCCGGGGAGCTGTTTTTT
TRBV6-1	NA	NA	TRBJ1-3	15	CASSEAVAGGNTIYF	TGTGCCAGCAGTGAAGCAGTGGCTGGTGGAAACACCATATATTTT
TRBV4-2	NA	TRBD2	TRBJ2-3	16	CASSPGLAGIGDTQYF	TGTGCCAGCAGCCCGGGACTAGCGGGGATTGGAGATACGCAGTATTTT
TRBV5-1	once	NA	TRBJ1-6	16	CASSLVGQRGNSPLHF	TGCGCCAGCAGCTTGGTTGGACAGCGAGGTAATTCACCCCTCCACTTT
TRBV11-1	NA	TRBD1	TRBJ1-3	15	CASSSSRGLGNTIYF	TGTGCCAGCAGCTCGAGCAGGGGGCTCGGAAACACCATATATTTT
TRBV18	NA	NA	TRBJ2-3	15	CASSPEGLATDTQYF	TGTGCCAGCTCACCAGAAGGGCTAGCAACAGATACGCAGTATTTT
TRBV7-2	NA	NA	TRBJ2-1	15	CASRVQLATYNEQFF	TGTGCCAGCAGGGTTCAGTTAGCCACTTACAATGAGCAGTTCTTC
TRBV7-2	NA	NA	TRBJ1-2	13	CASSPLMNYGYTF	TGTGCCAGCAGCCCCCTTATGAACTATGGCTACACCTTC
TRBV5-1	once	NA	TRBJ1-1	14	CASSLVGGGTEAFF	TGCGCCAGCAGCTTGGTTGGGGGAGGGACTGAAGCTTTCTTT
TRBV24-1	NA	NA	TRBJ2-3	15	CATSDPRPGTDTQYF	TGTGCCACCAGTGATCCTAGACCGGGCACAGATACGCAGTATTTT
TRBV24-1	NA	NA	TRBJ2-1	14	CATAGTLSYNEQFF	TGTGCCACCGCCGGGACTTTATCCTACAATGAGCAGTTCTTC
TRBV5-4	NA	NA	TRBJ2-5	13	CASSTGNQETQYF	TGTGCCAGCTCGACAGGTAACCAAGAGACCCAGTACTTC
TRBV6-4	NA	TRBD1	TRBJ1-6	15	CASSDRGTGNSPLHF	TGTGCCAGCAGTGACAGGGGGACAGGGAATTCACCCCTCCACTTT
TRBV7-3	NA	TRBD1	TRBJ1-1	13	CASSSGGVTEAFF	TGTGCCAGCAGCTCAGGGGGCGTTACTGAAGCTTTCTTT
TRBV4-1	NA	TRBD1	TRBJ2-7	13	CASSQLDRAEQYF	TGCGCCAGCAGCCAACTGGACAGGGCCGAGCAGTACTTC
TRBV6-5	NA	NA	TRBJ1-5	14	CASSLMTLNQPQHF	TGTGCCAGCAGCTTGATGACACTCAATCAGCCCCAGCATTTT
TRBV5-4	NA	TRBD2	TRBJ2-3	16	CASSSGLAGSPDTQYF	TGTGCCAGCAGCTCGGGACTAGCGGGGTCCCCAGATACGCAGTATTTT
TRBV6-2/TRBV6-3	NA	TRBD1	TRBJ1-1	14	CASSRTGVVPEAFF	TGTGCCAGCAGTCGGACAGGGGTGGTACCTGAAGCTTTCTTT
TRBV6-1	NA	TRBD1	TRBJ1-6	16	CASSEDVTGGFSPLHF	TGTGCCAGCAGTGAAGACGTGACAGGGGGCTTTTCACCCCTCCACTTT
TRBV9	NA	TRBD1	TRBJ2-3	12	CASSETGSTQYF	TGTGCCAGCAGCGAGACAGGGTCTACGCAGTATTTT
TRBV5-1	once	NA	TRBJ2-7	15	CASSPGPASKSEQYF	TGCGCCAGCAGTCCGGGTCCAGCATCTAAGAGTGAGCAGTACTTC
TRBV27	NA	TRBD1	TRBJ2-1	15	CASSSGTGAYNEQFF	TGTGCCAGCAGTTCAGGGACAGGGGCGTACAATGAGCAGTTCTTC
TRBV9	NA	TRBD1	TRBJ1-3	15	CASSATGRKGNTIYF	TGTGCCAGCAGCGCGACAGGGAGGAAAGGAAACACCATATATTTT
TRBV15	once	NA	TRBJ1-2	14	CATSRDKTGYGYTF	TGTGCCACCAGCAGAGATAAGACAGGCTATGGCTACACCTTC
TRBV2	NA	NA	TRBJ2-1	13	CASSERQGFEQFF	TGTGCCAGCAGTGAAAGGCAGGGGTTTGAGCAGTTCTTC
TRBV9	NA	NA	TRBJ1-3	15	CASSAGTPSGNTIYF	TGTGCCAGCAGCGCCGGGACACCCTCTGGAAACACCATATATTTT
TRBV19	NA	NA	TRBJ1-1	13	CASMEQGGTEAFF	TGTGCCAGTATGGAACAGGGTGGGACTGAAGCTTTCTTT
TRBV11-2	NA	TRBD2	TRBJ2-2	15	CASSHTSGGAGELFF	TGTGCCAGCAGTCATACTAGCGGGGGAGCCGGGGAGCTGTTTTTT
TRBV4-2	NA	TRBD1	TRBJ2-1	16	CASSQDQRTGGNEQFF	TGTGCCAGCAGCCAAGACCAACGGACAGGGGGGAATGAGCAGTTCTTC
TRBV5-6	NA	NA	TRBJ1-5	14	CASSLLQGGQPQHF	TGTGCCAGCAGCTTGTTGCAGGGAGGTCAGCCCCAGCATTTT